This T cell receptor beta chain is drawn from a study of T cells after yellow fever vaccination. General study results and limits: FACS-sorted repertoires could harbor abundant contaminating bulk-population clonotypes. The study re-detected most primary-vaccination clones after the booster (nearly 97% CD4, roughly 91% CD8). The study found a weaker secondary response that peaked faster, day 5 versus 15.

This clonotype was observed a handful of times. Its target is not known. The CDR3 has 18 amino acids. V lost 0 bases and J 1 base, leaving 12 bases between the germline ends. Germline loops: CDR1 KGHDR, CDR2 SFDVKD. Via MiXCR, TCRdb re-called the 5' RACE reads, giving one row per CDR3 protein. The data show just under 600,000 distinct CDR3 sequences, with 13% seen just once and 11% to 15% held by the top ten. The receptor was isolated from a man aged 25 to 45 who received the YFV17D yellow fever vaccine. Here the sequenced sample was PBMCs, taken on the day of the yellow fever booster vaccination. The rearrangement joins TRBV24-1 to TRBJ2-6; D gene ambiguous. CDR3 bases: TGTGCCACCAGTGATTTGTCGCAGGAGAGGTCTGGGGCCAACGTCCTGACTTTC. Its translation: CATSDLSQERSGANVLTF.